This TCR beta chain comes out of a study of T cell responses to AZD1222 COVID-19 vaccine. Between the trimmed V and J ends, which lost 0 bases and 1 base, there was a span of 9 bases. The CDR3 totals 15 residues. CDR1 is MNHEY, CDR2 SVGAGI, per germline. Using immunoSEQ multiplex PCR, the repertoire was profiled, and TCRdb retains in-frame clones only, with some absent. The sample contains some 150,000 clones, around 90% of which appear only once. This material consisted of peripheral blood, taken on day 0 of AZD1222 vaccination. The chain carries TRBV6-5 and TRBJ2-5; D unclear. This clonotype originated in an adult in good health. CDR3 in amino acids: CASSYSRAAQETQYF. As DNA, the CDR3 is TGTGCCAGCAGTTACTCACGGGCAGCCCAAGAGACCCAGTACTTC.